The TCR beta chain under discussion was sequenced for a study of OX40 agonist ivuxolimab in advanced cancers. On the study more broadly: Dose-escalation patients were diagnosed with hepatocellular carcinoma, melanoma, renal cell cancer or head and neck cancer. The study's findings and limits: Partial responders treated at 0.1-3.0 mg/kg exhibited clonal expansion among the lowest measured. In general, CD8+ T cells held more expanded clones than CD4+ did, on average. Normalized T-cell clonal expansion was also low in some nonresponders.

Repertoires were generated with immunoSEQ multiplex PCR, while TCRdb's copy carries only in-frame clones and drops some. The repertoire includes 35,000 to 45,000 clones, roughly 90% of them detected once, and about 15% sits in the top ten. There are a few counts of this clone. Its antigen is unknown. The receptor was derived from an adult with an advanced solid tumor such as melanoma, head and neck, liver or kidney cancer. Sequenced material: CD4+ or CD8+ T cells sorted from blood, taken in a trial of the OX40 agonist ivuxolimab.

In DNA form, the CDR3 reads TGTGCCTGGAGTGTTATGGAGGGTCAGCCCCAGCATTTT. It codes for CAWSVMEGQPQHF. This rearrangement joins TRBV30 to TRBJ1-5, with unresolved D. Germline V gives CDR1 GTSNPN, CDR2 SVGIG (reference sequence). The CDR3 is 13 amino acids. V was pared by 0 bases and J by 6 bases, with 9 bases between.